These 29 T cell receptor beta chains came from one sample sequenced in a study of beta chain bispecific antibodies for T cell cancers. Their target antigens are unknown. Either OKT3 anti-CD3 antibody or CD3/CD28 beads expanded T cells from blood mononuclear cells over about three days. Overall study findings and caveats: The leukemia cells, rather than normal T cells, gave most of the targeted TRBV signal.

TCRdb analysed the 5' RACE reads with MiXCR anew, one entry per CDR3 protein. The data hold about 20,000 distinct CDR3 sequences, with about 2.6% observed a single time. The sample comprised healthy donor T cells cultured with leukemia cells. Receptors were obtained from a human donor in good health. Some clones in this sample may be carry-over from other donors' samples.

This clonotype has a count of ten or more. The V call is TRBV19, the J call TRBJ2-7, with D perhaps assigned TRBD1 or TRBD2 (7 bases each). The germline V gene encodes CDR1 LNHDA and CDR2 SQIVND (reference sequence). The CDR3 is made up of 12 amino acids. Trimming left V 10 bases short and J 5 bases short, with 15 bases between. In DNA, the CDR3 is TGTGCCACTCAGGGGGGGGCGAACGAGCAGTACTTC. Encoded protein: CATQGGANEQYF.

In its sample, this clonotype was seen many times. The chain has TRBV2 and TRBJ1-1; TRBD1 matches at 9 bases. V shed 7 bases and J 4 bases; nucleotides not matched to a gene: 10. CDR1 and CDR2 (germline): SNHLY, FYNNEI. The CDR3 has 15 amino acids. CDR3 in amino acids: CASTEGTGIATEAFF. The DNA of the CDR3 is TGTGCCAGCACCGAGGGGACAGGGATAGCCACTGAAGCTTTCTTT.

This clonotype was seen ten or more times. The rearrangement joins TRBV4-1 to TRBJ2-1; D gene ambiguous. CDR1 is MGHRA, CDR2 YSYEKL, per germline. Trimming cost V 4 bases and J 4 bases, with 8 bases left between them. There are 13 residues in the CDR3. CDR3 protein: CASSLGGYNEQFF. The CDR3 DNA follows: TGCGCCAGCAGCCTGGGCGGTTACAATGAGCAGTTCTTC.

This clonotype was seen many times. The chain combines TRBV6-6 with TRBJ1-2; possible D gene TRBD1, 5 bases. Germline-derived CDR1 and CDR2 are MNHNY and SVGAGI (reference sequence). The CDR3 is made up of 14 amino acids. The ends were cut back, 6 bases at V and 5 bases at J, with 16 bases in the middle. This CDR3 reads CASSPPRQGYGYTF. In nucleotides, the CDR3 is TGTGCCAGCAGCCCCCCTCGGCAGGGTTATGGCTACACCTTC.

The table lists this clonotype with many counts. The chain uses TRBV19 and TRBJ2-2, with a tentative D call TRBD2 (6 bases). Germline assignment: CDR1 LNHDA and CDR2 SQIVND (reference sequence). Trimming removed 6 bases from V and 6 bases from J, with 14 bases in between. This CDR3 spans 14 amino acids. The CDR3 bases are TGTGCCAGTAGGCAGGGAGGTGGCTCCGGGGAGCTGTTTTTT. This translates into CASRQGGGSGELFF.

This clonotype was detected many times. The CDR3 DNA sequence: TGTGCCAGCAGCTTATACTTGGCGGGGGTCCCAGATACGCAGTATTTT. It yields the protein CASSLYLAGVPDTQYF. The chain is built from TRBV7-6 and TRBJ2-3; 7 positions agree with TRBD2. CDR1 SGHVS and CDR2 FNYEAQ come from the germline V gene. This CDR3 region has 16 residues. Trimming took 2 bases from V and 4 from J; bases not matched to a gene: 9.

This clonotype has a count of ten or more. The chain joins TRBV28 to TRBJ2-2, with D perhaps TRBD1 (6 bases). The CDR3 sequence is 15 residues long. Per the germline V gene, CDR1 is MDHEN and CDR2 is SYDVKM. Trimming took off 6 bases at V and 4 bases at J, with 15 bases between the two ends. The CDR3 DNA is TGTGCCAGCAGCGTAAAGGACAGCTTCACCGGGGAGCTGTTTTTT. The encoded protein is CASSVKDSFTGELFF.

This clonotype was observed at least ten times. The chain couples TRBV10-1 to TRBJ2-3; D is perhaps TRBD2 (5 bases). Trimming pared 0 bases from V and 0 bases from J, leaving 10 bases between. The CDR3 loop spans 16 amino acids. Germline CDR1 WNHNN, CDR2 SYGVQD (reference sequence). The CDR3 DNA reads TGCGCCAGCAGTGAGTCGGGCGGGCTCAGCACAGATACGCAGTATTTT. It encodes CASSESGGLSTDTQYF.

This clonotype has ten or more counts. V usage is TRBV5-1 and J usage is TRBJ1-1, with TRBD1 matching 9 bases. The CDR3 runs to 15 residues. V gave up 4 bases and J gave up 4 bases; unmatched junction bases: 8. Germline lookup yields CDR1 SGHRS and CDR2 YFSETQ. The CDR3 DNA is TGCGCCAGCAGCCCGCCGAGACAGGGGGGCACTGAAGCTTTCTTT. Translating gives CASSPPRQGGTEAFF.

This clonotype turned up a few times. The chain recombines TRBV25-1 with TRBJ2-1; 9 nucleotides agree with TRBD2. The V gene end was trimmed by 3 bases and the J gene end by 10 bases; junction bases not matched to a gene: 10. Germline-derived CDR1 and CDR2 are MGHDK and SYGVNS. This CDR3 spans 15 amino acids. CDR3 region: CASSDKASGDGEQFF. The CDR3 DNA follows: TGTGCCAGCAGTGACAAGGCTAGCGGGGACGGGGAGCAGTTCTTC.

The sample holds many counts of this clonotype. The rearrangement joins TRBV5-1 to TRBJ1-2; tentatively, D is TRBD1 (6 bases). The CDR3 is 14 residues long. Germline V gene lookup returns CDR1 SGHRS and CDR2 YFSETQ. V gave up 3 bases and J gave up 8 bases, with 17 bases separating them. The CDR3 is CASSSDSLSRGYTF. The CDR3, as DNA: TGCGCCAGCAGCTCGGACAGCCTTAGTCGGGGCTACACCTTC. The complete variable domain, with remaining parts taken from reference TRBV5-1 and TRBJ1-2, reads KAGVTQTPRYLIKTRGQQVTLSCSPISGHRSVSWYQQTPGQGLQFLFEYFSETQRNKGNFPGRFSGRQFSNSRSEMNVSTLELGDSALYLCASSSDSLSRGYTFGSGTRLTVV.

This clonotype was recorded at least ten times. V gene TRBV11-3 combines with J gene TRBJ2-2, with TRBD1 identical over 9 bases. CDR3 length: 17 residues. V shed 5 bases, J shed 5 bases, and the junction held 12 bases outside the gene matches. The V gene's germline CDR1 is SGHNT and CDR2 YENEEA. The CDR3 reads CASSLGRTGEGTGELFF. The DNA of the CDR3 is TGTGCCAGCAGCCTTGGAAGGACAGGGGAAGGGACCGGGGAGCTGTTTTTT.

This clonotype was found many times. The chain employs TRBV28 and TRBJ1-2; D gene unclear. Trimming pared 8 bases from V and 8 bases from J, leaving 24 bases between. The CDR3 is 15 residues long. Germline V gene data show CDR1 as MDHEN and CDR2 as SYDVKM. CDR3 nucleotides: TGTGCCAGCTCCTCTCCCCCGGACCCGGGAGAGGGCTACACCTTC. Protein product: CASSSPPDPGEGYTF.

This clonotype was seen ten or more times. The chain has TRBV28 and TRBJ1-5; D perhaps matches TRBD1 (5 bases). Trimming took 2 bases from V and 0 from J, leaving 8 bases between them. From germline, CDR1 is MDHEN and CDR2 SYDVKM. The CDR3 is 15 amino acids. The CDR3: CASSLAGVSNQPQHF. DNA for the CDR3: TGTGCCAGCAGTTTAGCGGGGGTTAGCAATCAGCCCCAGCATTTT.

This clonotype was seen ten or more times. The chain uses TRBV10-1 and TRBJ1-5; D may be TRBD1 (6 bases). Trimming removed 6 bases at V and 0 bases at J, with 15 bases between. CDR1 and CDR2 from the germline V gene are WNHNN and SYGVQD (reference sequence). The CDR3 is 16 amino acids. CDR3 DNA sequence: TGCGCCAGCAGGGGACAAAACGGACTTAGCAATCAGCCCCAGCATTTT. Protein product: CASRGQNGLSNQPQHF.

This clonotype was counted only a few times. Written as DNA, the CDR3 is TGTGCCAGCAGCTTGTGGTGGAATGAGCAGTTCTTC. Its translation: CASSLWWNEQFF. The chain is built from TRBV5-8 and TRBJ2-1; D is unclear. V was pared by 1 base and J by 7 bases, with 6 bases between. The CDR3 length is 12 residues. Germline values: CDR1 SGHTS, CDR2 YDEGEE.

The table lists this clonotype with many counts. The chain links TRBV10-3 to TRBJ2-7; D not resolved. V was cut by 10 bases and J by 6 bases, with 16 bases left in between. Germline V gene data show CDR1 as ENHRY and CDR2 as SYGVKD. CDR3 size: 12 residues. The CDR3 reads CATLSSAVEQYF. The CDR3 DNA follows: TGTGCCACCCTCTCCTCGGCGGTCGAGCAGTACTTC.

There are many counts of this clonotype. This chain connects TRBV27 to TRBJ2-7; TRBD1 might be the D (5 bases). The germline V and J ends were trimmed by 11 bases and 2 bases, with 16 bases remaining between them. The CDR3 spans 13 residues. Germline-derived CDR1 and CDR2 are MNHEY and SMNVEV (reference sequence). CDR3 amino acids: CASSYQGPYEQYF. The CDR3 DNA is TGTGCCTCCTCTTACCAGGGTCCCTACGAGCAGTACTTC.

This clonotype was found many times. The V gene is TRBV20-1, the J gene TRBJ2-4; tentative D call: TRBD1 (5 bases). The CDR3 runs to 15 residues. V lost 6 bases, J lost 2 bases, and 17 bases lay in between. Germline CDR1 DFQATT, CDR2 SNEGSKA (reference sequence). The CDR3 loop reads CSAPNSRVPKNIQYF. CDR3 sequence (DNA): TGCAGTGCGCCCAATAGCAGGGTACCCAAAAACATTCAGTACTTC.

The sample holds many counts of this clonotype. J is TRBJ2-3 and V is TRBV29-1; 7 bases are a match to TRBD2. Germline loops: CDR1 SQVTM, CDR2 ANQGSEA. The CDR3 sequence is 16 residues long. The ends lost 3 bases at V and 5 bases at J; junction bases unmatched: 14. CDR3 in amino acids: CSVEGGRTPWGDTQYF. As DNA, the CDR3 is TGCAGCGTTGAGGGGGGGAGGACCCCCTGGGGAGATACGCAGTATTTT.

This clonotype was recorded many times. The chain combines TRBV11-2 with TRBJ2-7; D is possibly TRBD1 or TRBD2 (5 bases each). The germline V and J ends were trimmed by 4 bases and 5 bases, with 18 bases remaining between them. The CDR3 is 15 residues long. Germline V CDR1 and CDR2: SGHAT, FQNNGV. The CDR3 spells CASSYFGAKGNEQYF. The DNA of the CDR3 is TGTGCCAGCAGCTATTTCGGGGCCAAGGGGAACGAGCAGTACTTC. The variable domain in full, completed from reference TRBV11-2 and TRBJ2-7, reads EAGVAQSPRYKIIEKRQSVAFWCNPISGHATLYWYQQILGQGPKLLIQFQNNGVVDDSQLPKDRFSAERLKGVDSTLKIQPAKLEDSAVYLCASSYFGAKGNEQYFGPGTRLTVT.

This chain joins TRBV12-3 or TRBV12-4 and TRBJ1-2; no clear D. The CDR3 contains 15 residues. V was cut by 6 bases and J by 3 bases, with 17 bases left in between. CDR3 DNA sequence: TGTGCCAGCAGCTTCTTTCCGGGGTCGGACTATGGCTACACCTTC. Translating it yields CASSFFPGSDYGYTF.

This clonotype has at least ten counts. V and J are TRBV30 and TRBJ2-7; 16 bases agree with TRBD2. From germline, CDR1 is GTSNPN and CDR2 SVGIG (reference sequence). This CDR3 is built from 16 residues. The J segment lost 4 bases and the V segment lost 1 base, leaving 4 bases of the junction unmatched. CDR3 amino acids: CAWSEGTSGGAYEQYF. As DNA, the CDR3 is TGTGCCTGGAGTGAAGGGACTAGCGGGGGGGCTTACGAGCAGTACTTC.

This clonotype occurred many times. The CDR3 coding sequence is TGTGCCAGCAGCTTACGGGACCATTACGAGCAGTACTTC. Its protein is CASSLRDHYEQYF. The chain couples TRBV11-2 to TRBJ2-7; D could derive from TRBD1 or TRBD2 (5 bases each). The CDR3 has 13 amino acids. V was trimmed by 2 bases and J by 4 bases, leaving 9 bases between them. CDR1 is SGHAT, CDR2 FQNNGV, per germline.

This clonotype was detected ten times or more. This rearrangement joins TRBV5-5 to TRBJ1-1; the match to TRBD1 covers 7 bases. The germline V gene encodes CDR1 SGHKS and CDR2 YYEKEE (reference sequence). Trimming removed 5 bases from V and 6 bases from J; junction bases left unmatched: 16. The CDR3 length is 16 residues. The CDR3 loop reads CASSMSGFWQGAEAFF. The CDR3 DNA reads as TGTGCCAGCAGTATGAGCGGCTTCTGGCAGGGGGCTGAAGCTTTCTTT.

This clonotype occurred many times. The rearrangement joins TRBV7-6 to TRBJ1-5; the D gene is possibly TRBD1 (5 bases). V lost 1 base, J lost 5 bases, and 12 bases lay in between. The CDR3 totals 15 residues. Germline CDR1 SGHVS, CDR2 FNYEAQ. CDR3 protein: CASSLDGQGHQPQHF. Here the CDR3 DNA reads TGTGCCAGCAGCTTAGACGGGCAGGGCCATCAGCCCCAGCATTTT.

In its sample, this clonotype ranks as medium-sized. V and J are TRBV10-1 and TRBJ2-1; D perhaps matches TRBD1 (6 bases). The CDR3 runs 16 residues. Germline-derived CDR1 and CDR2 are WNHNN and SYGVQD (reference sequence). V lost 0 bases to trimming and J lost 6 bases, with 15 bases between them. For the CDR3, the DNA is TGCGCCAGCAGTGAGTCGAGCGCAGGGGTAGGCAATGAGCAGTTCTTC. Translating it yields CASSESSAGVGNEQFF.

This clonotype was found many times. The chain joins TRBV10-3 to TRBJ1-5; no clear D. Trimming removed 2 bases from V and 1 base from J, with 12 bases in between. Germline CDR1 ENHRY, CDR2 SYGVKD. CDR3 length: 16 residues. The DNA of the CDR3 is TGTGCCATCAGTGAGATGGAGCCTGGGAGCAATCAGCCCCAGCATTTT. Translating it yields CAISEMEPGSNQPQHF.

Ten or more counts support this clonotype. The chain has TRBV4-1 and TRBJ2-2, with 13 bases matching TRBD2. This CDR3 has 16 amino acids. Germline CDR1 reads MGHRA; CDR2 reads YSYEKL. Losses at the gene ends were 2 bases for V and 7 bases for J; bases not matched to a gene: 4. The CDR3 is CASSQTSGGAFGELFF. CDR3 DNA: TGCGCCAGCAGCCAAACTAGCGGGGGGGCCTTCGGGGAGCTGTTTTTT.